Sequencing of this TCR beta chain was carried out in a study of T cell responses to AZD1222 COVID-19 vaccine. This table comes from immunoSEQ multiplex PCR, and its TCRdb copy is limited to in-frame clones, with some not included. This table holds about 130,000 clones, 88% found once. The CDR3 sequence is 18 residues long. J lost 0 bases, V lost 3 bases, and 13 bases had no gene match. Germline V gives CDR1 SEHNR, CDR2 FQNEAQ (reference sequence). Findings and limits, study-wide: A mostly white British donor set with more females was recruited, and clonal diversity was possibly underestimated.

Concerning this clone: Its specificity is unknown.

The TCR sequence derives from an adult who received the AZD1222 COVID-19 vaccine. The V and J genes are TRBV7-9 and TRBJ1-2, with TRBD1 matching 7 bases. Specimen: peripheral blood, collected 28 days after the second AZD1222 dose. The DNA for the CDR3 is TGTGCCAGCAGCTTTCCCCGGACAGGCAAAATGGCTAACTATGGCTACACCTTC. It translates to CASSFPRTGKMANYGYTF.